A single sample gave rise to the 13 T cell receptor beta chains below, sequenced in a study of blood T cell repertoires in COVID-19. Clones were sequenced by immunoSEQ multiplex PCR, and TCRdb holds only the in-frame ones, with some missing. The repertoire includes fewer than 300,000 clones, roughly 90% of them detected once, and roughly 2.3% sits in the top ten. The specimen was peripheral blood. These TCRs come from a woman in her 30s with COVID-19, enrolled during active disease.

The rearrangement joins TRBV6-1 to TRBJ1-1; the D gene is possibly TRBD1 (5 bases). Germline CDR1 reads MNHNS; CDR2 reads SASEGT. V shed 2 bases and J shed 6 bases, with 10 bases lying between them. This CDR3 spans 13 amino acids. The DNA for the CDR3 is TGTGCCAGCAGTGAACGCCCCAGGGCTGAAGCTTTCTTT. It encodes CASSERPRAEAFF.

The V and J genes are TRBV7-9 and TRBJ1-1; D remains ambiguous. This CDR3 is 12 amino acids long. V was trimmed by 1 base and J by 7 bases, leaving 7 bases between them. The V gene's germline CDR1 is SEHNR and CDR2 FQNEAQ (reference sequence). CDR3 region: CASSLGTGEAFF. The CDR3 coding sequence is TGTGCCAGCAGCTTAGGTACGGGTGAAGCTTTCTTT.

V is TRBV19 and J is TRBJ1-1; 8 bases match TRBD1. This CDR3 is built from 15 residues. Germline lookup yields CDR1 LNHDA and CDR2 SQIVND (reference sequence). The V and J ends lost 3 bases and 5 bases, in that order; junction bases with no gene match: 8. DNA for the CDR3: TGTGCCAGTAGTATTCGGACAGGGAAGAGGACTGAAGCTTTCTTT. This gives the protein CASSIRTGKRTEAFF.

V usage is TRBV6-5 and J usage is TRBJ2-7, with D possibly being TRBD2 (5 bases). There are 12 residues in the CDR3. Trimming cost V 10 bases and J 0 bases, with 10 bases left between them. The germline V gene encodes CDR1 MNHEY and CDR2 SVGAGI. CDR3 in amino acids: CATLAGSYEQYF. The CDR3 nucleotides are TGTGCCACCCTGGCGGGCTCCTACGAGCAGTACTTC.

The DNA for the CDR3 is TGTGCCAGCAGCTCTCAGGCTATGAACACTGAAGCTTTCTTT. It specifies CASSSQAMNTEAFF. The V and J genes are TRBV7-9 and TRBJ1-1; D is unresolved. In germline, CDR1 is SEHNR, CDR2 FQNEAQ (reference sequence). CDR3 length: 14 amino acids. V was pared by 4 bases and J by 0 bases, with 9 bases between.

In its sample, this clone was seen once. The rearrangement joins TRBV10-3 to TRBJ2-2; D remains ambiguous. Trimming cost V 4 bases and J 1 base, with 10 bases left between them. The CDR3 length is 15 residues. In germline, CDR1 is ENHRY, CDR2 SYGVKD. The CDR3 region has the DNA TGTGCCATCAGTGTAGTCCTAGAGAACACCGGGGAGCTGTTTTTT. Encoded protein: CAISVVLENTGELFF.

The rearrangement joins TRBV10-1 to TRBJ2-1, with D tentatively TRBD2 (5 bases). CDR1 and CDR2 from the germline V gene are WNHNN and SYGVQD (reference sequence). The CDR3 is 13 amino acids. V was shortened by 2 bases and J by 4 bases, with 6 bases between the two germline ends. Here the CDR3 reads CASSEGLYNEQFF. Here the CDR3 DNA reads TGCGCCAGCAGTGAGGGACTGTACAATGAGCAGTTCTTC.

J is TRBJ1-1 and V is TRBV5-1; D perhaps matches TRBD1 (5 bases). V lost 2 bases and J 7 bases, leaving 12 bases between the germline ends. There are 13 residues in the CDR3. The germline CDR1 and CDR2 sequences are SGHRS and YFSETQ. CDR3 region: CASSFWGAGEAFF. The CDR3 DNA reads as TGCGCCAGCAGCTTTTGGGGCGCCGGTGAAGCTTTCTTT.

The chain joins TRBV6-5 to TRBJ1-2; a possible D gene is TRBD1 (5 bases). The CDR3 length is 14 residues. Germline V gives CDR1 MNHEY, CDR2 SVGAGI. Between the trimmed V and J ends, which lost 2 bases and 4 bases, there was a span of 11 bases. For the CDR3, the DNA is TGTGCCAGCAGTTACAAGGGGCAGGGCTATGGCTACACCTTC. It is translated as CASSYKGQGYGYTF.

The chain links TRBV5-1 to TRBJ1-1; D gene unclear. Germline CDR1 reads SGHRS; CDR2 reads YFSETQ. The CDR3 length is 12 residues. Between the trimmed V and J ends, which lost 3 bases and 3 bases, there was a span of 6 bases. CDR3 bases: TGCGCCAGCAGCTACGGGGACACTGAAGCTTTCTTT. Translated: CASSYGDTEAFF.

V is TRBV7-9 and J is TRBJ2-1; the match to TRBD2 covers 7 bases. Germline V lookup: CDR1 SEHNR, CDR2 FQNEAQ (reference sequence). The CDR3 is 13 amino acids. Trimming at V came to 11 bases and at J to 3 bases, leaving 7 bases not matched to a gene. The CDR3 loop is CAGAGTGYNEQFF. The CDR3 DNA reads TGTGCCGGAGCGGGGACGGGCTACAATGAGCAGTTCTTC.

This chain links TRBV7-2 with TRBJ2-1; no definite D call. Deletions cut 1 base from V and 4 bases from J, with 14 bases between. The CDR3 contains 16 residues. Germline V gene data show CDR1 as SGHTA and CDR2 as FQGNSA. CDR3 protein: CASSLGVSGSYNEQFF. The DNA for the CDR3 is TGTGCCAGCAGCTTAGGGGTCTCCGGGTCTTACAATGAGCAGTTCTTC.

The chain joins TRBV6-5 to TRBJ1-2, with 9 bases identical to TRBD1. CDR1 and CDR2 (germline): MNHEY, SVGAGI. The CDR3 loop spans 15 amino acids. After removal of 5 bases from V and 8 bases from J, the junction contained 12 bases not matched to a gene. CDR3 DNA: TGTGCCAGCAGTCACGGGGACAGGGATACGAGAGGCTACACCTTC. Translating it yields CASSHGDRDTRGYTF.